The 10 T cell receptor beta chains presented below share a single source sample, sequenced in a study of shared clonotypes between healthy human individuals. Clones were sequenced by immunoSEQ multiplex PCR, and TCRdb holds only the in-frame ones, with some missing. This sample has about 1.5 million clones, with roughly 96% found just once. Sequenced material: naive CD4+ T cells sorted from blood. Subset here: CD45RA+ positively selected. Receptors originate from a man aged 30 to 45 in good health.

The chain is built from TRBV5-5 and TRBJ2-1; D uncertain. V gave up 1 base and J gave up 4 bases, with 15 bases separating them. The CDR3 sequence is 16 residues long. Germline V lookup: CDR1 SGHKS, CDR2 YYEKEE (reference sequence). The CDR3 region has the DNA TGTGCCAGCAGCTTGTTCGCCGGCAGGCGGTACAATGAGCAGTTCTTC. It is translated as CASSLFAGRRYNEQFF.

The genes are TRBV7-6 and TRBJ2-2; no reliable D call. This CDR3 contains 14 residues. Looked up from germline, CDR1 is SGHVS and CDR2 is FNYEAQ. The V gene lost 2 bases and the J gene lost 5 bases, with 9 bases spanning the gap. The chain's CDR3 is CASSLYFFTGELFF. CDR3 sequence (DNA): TGTGCCAGCAGCTTATACTTCTTTACCGGGGAGCTGTTTTTT. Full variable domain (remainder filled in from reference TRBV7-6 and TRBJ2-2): GAGVSQSPRYKVTKRGQDVALRCDPISGHVSLYWYRQALGQGPEFLTYFNYEAQQDKSGLPNDRFSAERPEGSISTLTIQRTEQRDSAMYRCASSLYFFTGELFFGEGSRLTVL.

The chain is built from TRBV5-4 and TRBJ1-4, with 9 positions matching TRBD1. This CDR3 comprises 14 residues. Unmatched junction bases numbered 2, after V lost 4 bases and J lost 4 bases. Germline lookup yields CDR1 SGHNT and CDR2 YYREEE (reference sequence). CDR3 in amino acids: CASSMGQGNEKLFF. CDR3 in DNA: TGTGCCAGCAGCATGGGACAGGGTAATGAAAAACTGTTTTTT. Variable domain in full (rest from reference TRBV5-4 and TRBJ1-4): ETGVTQSPTHLIKTRGQQVTLRCSSQSGHNTVSWYQQALGQGPQFIFQYYREEENGRGNFPPRFSGLQFPNYSSELNVNALELDDSALYLCASSMGQGNEKLFFGSGTQLSVL.

CDR3 nucleotides: TGCGCCAGCAGGGGGACAGCCCTCGTCGGCACTGAAGCTTTCTTT. Amino acid sequence: CASRGTALVGTEAFF. The chain combines TRBV5-1 with TRBJ1-1; 7 nucleotides agree with TRBD1. Germline values: CDR1 SGHRS, CDR2 YFSETQ. The V gene end was trimmed by 5 bases and the J gene end by 4 bases; junction bases not matched to a gene: 11. CDR3 length: 15 residues. Looking up the rest from reference TRBV5-1 and TRBJ1-1 gives the full variable domain: KAGVTQTPRYLIKTRGQQVTLSCSPISGHRSVSWYQQTPGQGLQFLFEYFSETQRNKGNFPGRFSGRQFSNSRSEMNVSTLELGDSALYLCASRGTALVGTEAFFGQGTRLTVV.

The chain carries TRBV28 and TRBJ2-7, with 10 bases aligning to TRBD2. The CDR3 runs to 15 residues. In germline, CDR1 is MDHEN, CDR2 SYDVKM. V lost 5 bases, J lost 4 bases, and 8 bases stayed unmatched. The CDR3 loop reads CASSPSGRHTYEQYF. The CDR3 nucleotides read TGTGCCAGCAGTCCTAGCGGGAGACATACTTACGAGCAGTACTTC.

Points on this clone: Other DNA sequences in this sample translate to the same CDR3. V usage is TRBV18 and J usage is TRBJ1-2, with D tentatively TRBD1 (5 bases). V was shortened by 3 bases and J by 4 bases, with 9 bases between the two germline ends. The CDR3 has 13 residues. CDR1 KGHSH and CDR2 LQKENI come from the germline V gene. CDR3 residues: CASSPGQGYGYTF. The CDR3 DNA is TGTGCCAGCTCACCGGGGCAGGGCTATGGCTACACCTTC.

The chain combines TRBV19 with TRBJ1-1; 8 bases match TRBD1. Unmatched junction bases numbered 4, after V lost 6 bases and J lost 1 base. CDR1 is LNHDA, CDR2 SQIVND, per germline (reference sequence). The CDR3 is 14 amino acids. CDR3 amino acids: CASRPQGGNTEAFF. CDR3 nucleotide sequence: TGTGCCAGTAGACCACAGGGGGGGAACACTGAAGCTTTCTTT. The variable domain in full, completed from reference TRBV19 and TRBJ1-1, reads DGGITQSPKYLFRKEGQNVTLSCEQNLNHDAMYWYRQDPGQGLRLIYYSQIVNDFQKGDIAEGYSVSREKKESFPLTVTSAQKNPTAFYLCASRPQGGNTEAFFGQGTRLTVV.

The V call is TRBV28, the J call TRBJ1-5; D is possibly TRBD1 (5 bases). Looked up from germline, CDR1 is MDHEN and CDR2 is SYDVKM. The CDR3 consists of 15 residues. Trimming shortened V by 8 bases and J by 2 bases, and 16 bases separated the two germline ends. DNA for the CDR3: TGTGCCAGCTCCGGGACGGAGGGGCGCAATCAGCCCCAGCATTTT. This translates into CASSGTEGRNQPQHF.

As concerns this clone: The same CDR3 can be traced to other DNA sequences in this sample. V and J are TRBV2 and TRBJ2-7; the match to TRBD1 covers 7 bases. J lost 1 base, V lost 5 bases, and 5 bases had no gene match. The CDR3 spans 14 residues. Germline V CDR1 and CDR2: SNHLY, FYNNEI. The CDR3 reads CASSPDRASYEQYF. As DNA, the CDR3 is TGTGCCAGCAGTCCCGACAGGGCGTCCTACGAGCAGTACTTC.

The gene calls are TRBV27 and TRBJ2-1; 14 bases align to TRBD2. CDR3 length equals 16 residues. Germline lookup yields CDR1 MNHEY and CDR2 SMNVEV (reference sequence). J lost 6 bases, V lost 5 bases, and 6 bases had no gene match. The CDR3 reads CASSPPGLAGANEQFF. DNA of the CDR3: TGTGCCAGCAGTCCACCGGGACTAGCGGGAGCCAATGAGCAGTTCTTC.